Presented here are 29 T cell receptor beta chains from one specimen sequenced in a study of cytomegalovirus exposure and HLA in healthy donors. PCR involved 60 Vbeta and 13 Jbeta primers. This table comes from immunoSEQ multiplex PCR, and its TCRdb copy is limited to in-frame clones, with some not included. Among fewer than 200,000 clones, roughly 9.4% were seen once, and the ten largest hold 1% to 1.5%. The sequencing sample was made of PBMCs. The receptors shown here come from a woman aged 30 to 39 in good health and CMV-seropositive.

This clone was counted between two and nine times. The chain has TRBV12-5 and TRBJ1-2; D is possibly TRBD1 (6 bases). There are 13 residues in the CDR3. Germline V gene data show CDR1 as LGHNT and CDR2 as FRNRAP. Trimming stripped 6 bases from V and 4 bases from J, with 12 bases between. CDR3 in DNA: TGTGCTAGTGGGCAGGGGTACTCCTATGGCTACACCTTC. It yields the protein CASGQGYSYGYTF.

This clone showed up just a few times. The V and J genes are TRBV10-1 and TRBJ2-7; 12 positions agree with TRBD2. The CDR3 totals 15 residues. V lost 0 bases to trimming and J lost 7 bases; unmatched junction nucleotides: 4. Germline V gene data show CDR1 as WNHNN and CDR2 as SYGVQD (reference sequence). The CDR3 loop is CASSESTSGRLEQYF. The CDR3 bases are TGCGCCAGCAGTGAGTCAACTAGCGGGAGGTTAGAGCAGTACTTC.

V usage is TRBV4-1 and J usage is TRBJ2-1; 10 bases are a match to TRBD2. The ends lost 3 bases at V and 8 bases at J; junction bases unmatched: 7. Germline V lookup: CDR1 MGHRA, CDR2 YSYEKL. The CDR3 extends over 15 amino acids. CDR3 loop: CASSQTRTSGHEQFF. In DNA, the CDR3 is TGCGCCAGCAGCCAGACACGGACTAGCGGTCATGAGCAGTTCTTC.

This clone showed up just a few times. The chain has TRBV19 and TRBJ1-4, with D perhaps matching TRBD1 (6 bases). The CDR3 sequence is 17 residues long. Germline CDR1 is LNHDA and CDR2 is SQIVND (reference sequence). V shed 3 bases and J shed 0 bases, with 14 bases lying between them. For the CDR3, the DNA is TGTGCCAGTAGTATGCGGGGGGCAACGGCAACTAATGAAAAACTGTTTTTT. This codes for CASSMRGATATNEKLFF.

This chain links TRBV9 with TRBJ1-3; 8 positions match TRBD1. The CDR3 runs 15 residues. From germline, CDR1 is SGDLS and CDR2 YYNGEE. Unmatched junction bases numbered 4, after V lost 3 bases and J lost 2 bases. The CDR3 sequence: CASSAGTGPGNTIYF. For the CDR3, the DNA is TGTGCCAGCAGCGCGGGGACAGGCCCTGGAAACACCATATATTTT.

In nucleotides, the CDR3 is TGTGCCAGCAGCTCCCAGAGGGACACCGGGGAGCTGTTTTTT. Protein: CASSSQRDTGELFF. V and J are TRBV11-3 and TRBJ2-2; TRBD2 might be the D (5 bases). CDR3 length equals 14 residues. With 4 bases removed from V and 3 bases from J, the gap between germline ends came to 9 bases. Germline V gene lookup returns CDR1 SGHNT and CDR2 YENEEA.

This clone was detected only a few times. V and J are TRBV10-3 and TRBJ2-7, with TRBD1 matching 10 bases. V lost 10 bases and J lost 6; bases outside the gene matches: 6. The CDR3 loop spans 12 amino acids. Germline assignment: CDR1 ENHRY and CDR2 SYGVKD. In DNA form, the CDR3 reads TGTGCCACCGGACAGGGGGGTAGCGAGCAGTACTTC. Amino acid sequence: CATGQGGSEQYF.

On this clone: At one end, the junction sequence differs from germline, possibly due to a read error. The rearrangement links TRBV5-1 to TRBJ1-4; no clear D gene. This CDR3 spans 15 amino acids. Germline V CDR1 and CDR2: SGHRS, YFSETQ. CDR3 sequence (DNA): TGCGCCAGCACCTTGGACGGTTCAACTAATGAAAAACTGTTTTTT. This translates into CASTLDGSTNEKLFF.

CDR3 DNA sequence: TGCGCCAGCCAGCAGGGGCTAAACACTGAAGCTTTCTTT. Protein sequence: CASQQGLNTEAFF. V is TRBV10-1 and J is TRBJ1-1; TRBD1 might be the D (6 bases). Germline V gives CDR1 WNHNN, CDR2 SYGVQD (reference sequence). V was trimmed by 8 bases and J by 2 bases, leaving 12 bases between them. The CDR3 consists of 13 residues.

This clone has a handful of counts. V gene TRBV15 combines with J gene TRBJ2-1; D may be TRBD2 (6 bases). Trimming took off 4 bases at V and 9 bases at J, with 16 bases between the two ends. Germline V gives CDR1 LNHNV, CDR2 YYDKDF (reference sequence). This CDR3 has 14 amino acids. CDR3 region: CATSIGAGHGEQFF. Written as DNA, the CDR3 is TGTGCCACCAGCATAGGCGCGGGGCACGGTGAGCAGTTCTTC.

This clone came up a few times. DNA for the CDR3: TGCGCCAGCAGTGGCAGGGGTTCGAACGAGCAGTACTTC. Translated, it gives CASSGRGSNEQYF. The chain links TRBV10-1 to TRBJ2-7, with a tentative D call TRBD1 (6 bases). Between the trimmed V and J ends, which lost 4 bases and 5 bases, there was a span of 12 bases. The CDR3 extends over 13 amino acids. Germline lookup yields CDR1 WNHNN and CDR2 SYGVQD (reference sequence).

There are a few counts of this clone. This chain links TRBV7-6 with TRBJ1-5, with a weak D call TRBD1 (5 bases). The germline V gene encodes CDR1 SGHVS and CDR2 FNYEAQ. This CDR3 has 13 amino acids. V lost 3 bases, J lost 7 bases, and 10 bases lay in between. The CDR3 spells CASSLTAGQPQHF. Here the CDR3 DNA reads TGTGCCAGCAGCTTGACGGCAGGGCAGCCCCAGCATTTT.

CDR3 residues: CASSFMNGDTQETQYF. DNA for the CDR3: TGTGCCAGCAGCTTTATGAACGGGGACACCCAAGAGACCCAGTACTTC. The rearrangement links TRBV5-4 to TRBJ2-5, with D possibly being TRBD1 (6 bases). CDR1 SGHNT and CDR2 YYREEE come from the germline V gene (reference sequence). The CDR3 has 16 residues. V gave up 2 bases and J gave up 1 base, with 15 bases separating them.

This clone has just a few counts. J is TRBJ2-2 and V is TRBV4-1, with D perhaps TRBD2 (5 bases). Deletions cut 2 bases from V and 1 base from J, with 8 bases between. Germline CDR1 MGHRA, CDR2 YSYEKL. This CDR3 spans 15 amino acids. CDR3 sequence (DNA): TGCGCCAGCAGCCAATTCGGACTGAACACCGGGGAGCTGTTTTTT. Translation: CASSQFGLNTGELFF.

The J gene is TRBJ2-3, the V gene TRBV19; D might be TRBD1 (6 bases). With 8 bases removed from V and 0 bases from J, the gap between germline ends came to 15 bases. Germline V CDR1 and CDR2: LNHDA, SQIVND (reference sequence). CDR3 size: 15 residues. CDR3 coding DNA: TGTGCCAGTCAGGGTTGGGGGCCTAGCACAGATACGCAGTATTTT. Amino acid sequence: CASQGWGPSTDTQYF.

This clone was counted a few times. This rearrangement joins TRBV19 to TRBJ2-7; 8 nucleotides line up with TRBD1. Germline V gene sequence: CDR1 LNHDA, CDR2 SQIVND (reference sequence). The ends lost 6 bases at V and 7 bases at J; junction bases unmatched: 5. This CDR3 has 12 residues. CDR3 residues: CASSPTGGEQYF. CDR3 coding DNA: TGTGCCAGTAGCCCCACAGGGGGAGAGCAGTACTTC.

The chain carries TRBV27 and TRBJ1-5; no reliable D call. V lost 2 bases, J lost 1 base, and 6 bases lay in between. CDR3 length equals 14 residues. Germline V gene sequence: CDR1 MNHEY, CDR2 SMNVEV (reference sequence). CDR3 residues: CASSLAASNQPQHF. The CDR3 DNA is TGTGCCAGCAGTTTAGCGGCCAGCAATCAGCCCCAGCATTTT.

This clone turned up a few times. The V call is TRBV7-3, the J call TRBJ1-5, with 8 bases matching TRBD1. Germline V lookup: CDR1 SGHTA, CDR2 FQGTGA. J was trimmed by 7 bases and V by 7 bases; bases with no gene match: 12. There are 15 residues in the CDR3. The DNA for the CDR3 is TGTGCCAGCAACTCCCGGGACAGGTCGGGACAGCCCCAGCATTTT. Translation gives CASNSRDRSGQPQHF.

Here the CDR3 DNA reads TGTGCCAGCAGCCGACAGGCTAATGAAAAACTGTTTTTT. Protein product: CASSRQANEKLFF. The chain has TRBV6-6 and TRBJ1-4; D is possibly TRBD1 (6 bases). The CDR3 totals 13 residues. The germline V gene has CDR1 MNHNY and CDR2 SVGAGI (reference sequence). V lost 6 bases and J lost 3, with 8 bases in between.

The chain has TRBV9 and TRBJ1-2; 9 bases are a match to TRBD1. The CDR3 is 15 residues long. J lost 3 bases, V lost 4 bases, and 7 bases had no gene match. CDR1 and CDR2 from the germline V gene are SGDLS and YYNGEE. The CDR3 coding sequence is TGTGCCAGCAGCCGCAACAGGGGGCGTGACTATGGCTACACCTTC. Protein product: CASSRNRGRDYGYTF.

The genes are TRBV11-2 and TRBJ2-1; 10 positions agree with TRBD2. This CDR3 spans 17 amino acids. Per germline, CDR1 SGHAT and CDR2 FQNNGV. Trimming at V came to 4 bases and at J to 0 bases, leaving 6 bases not matched to a gene. CDR3 nucleotides: TGTGCCAGCAGCTCTGGGGCTAGCGGGAGCTCCTACAATGAGCAGTTCTTC. Residues: CASSSGASGSSYNEQFF. The full variable domain, in which reference TRBV11-2 and TRBJ2-1 provide the parts outside the CDR3, is EAGVAQSPRYKIIEKRQSVAFWCNPISGHATLYWYQQILGQGPKLLIQFQNNGVVDDSQLPKDRFSAERLKGVDSTLKIQPAKLEDSAVYLCASSSGASGSSYNEQFFGPGTRLTVL.

This clone was found a few times. The chain uses TRBV7-3 and TRBJ1-6; D uncertain. The germline V and J ends were trimmed by 5 bases and 7 bases, with 9 bases remaining between them. CDR1 is SGHTA and CDR2 is FQGTGA in the germline V gene. The CDR3 extends over 13 amino acids. The CDR3 region is CASSLLENSPLHF. The CDR3 nucleotides read TGTGCCAGCAGCCTTCTCGAGAATTCACCCCTCCACTTT.

This clone was counted a few times. V and J are TRBV1 and TRBJ2-7; TRBD2 was called by the table and not checked on the DNA. TRBV1 is described as a pseudogene. There are 19 residues in the CDR3. CDR3: CTSSPRLLTSGLRIYEQYF. The CDR3, as DNA: TGCACCAGCAGCCCACGGCTCCTGACTAGCGGGTTGCGCATCTACGAGCAGTACTTC.

The sample holds a few counts of this clone. The chain has TRBV5-1 and TRBJ2-1, with 11 bases fitting TRBD2. Unmatched junction bases numbered 16, after V lost 4 bases and J lost 7 bases. Germline lookup yields CDR1 SGHRS and CDR2 YFSETQ. The CDR3 sequence is 18 residues long. CDR3: CASSDRPITSGSGNEQFF. In nucleotides, the CDR3 is TGCGCCAGCAGCGACCGCCCTATCACTAGCGGGAGCGGAAATGAGCAGTTCTTC.

The table lists this clone with a few counts. This sequence joins TRBV6-1 and TRBJ2-6; no clear D gene. Germline values: CDR1 MNHNS, CDR2 SASEGT. V lost 0 bases and J 2 bases, leaving 5 bases between the germline ends. CDR3 length: 15 amino acids. CDR3 in amino acids: CASSEARTGANVLTF. The CDR3 DNA sequence: TGTGCCAGCAGTGAAGCGCGCACTGGGGCCAACGTCCTGACTTTC.

The CDR3 sequence: CASSIGFHAEETQYF. Written as DNA, the CDR3 is TGTGCCAGCTCAATAGGATTTCATGCGGAAGAGACCCAGTACTTC. The chain has TRBV18 and TRBJ2-5; D gene ambiguous. Germline V gene data show CDR1 as KGHSH and CDR2 as LQKENI. The CDR3 length is 15 residues. V gave up 5 bases and J gave up 3 bases, with 16 bases separating them.

The genes are TRBV10-3 and TRBJ2-7; D is unresolved. Per germline, CDR1 ENHRY and CDR2 SYGVKD. V was shortened by 5 bases and J by 2 bases, with 13 bases between the two germline ends. The CDR3 is made up of 14 amino acids. The DNA for the CDR3 is TGTGCCATCAGTCTCCATGGGCCAGCCTACGAGCAGTACTTC. It specifies CAISLHGPAYEQYF.

This clone was seen a few times. This chain links TRBV7-9 with TRBJ1-2; TRBD1 might be the D (5 bases). CDR3 length: 15 amino acids. V was clipped by 1 base and J by 4 bases, with 13 bases between them. Per the germline V gene, CDR1 is SEHNR and CDR2 is FQNEAQ (reference sequence). CDR3 DNA sequence: TGTGCCAGCAGCTTAGTGGGGGGGGAAGTCTATGGCTACACCTTC. It translates to CASSLVGGEVYGYTF.

DNA of the CDR3: TGTGCCAGCAGCGACCGGGACAGGGGTGGTTATGGCTACACCTTC. It translates to CASSDRDRGGYGYTF. The V gene is TRBV5-4, the J gene TRBJ1-2; 10 bases align to TRBD1. Germline CDR1 reads SGHNT; CDR2 reads YYREEE (reference sequence). The CDR3 has 15 amino acids. Trimming cost V 4 bases and J 5 bases; bases outside gene matches: 8.